The following is a T cell receptor beta chain sequence with its context. These data originate in a study of blood T cell repertoires in COVID-19. Study-wide background: PBMCs, B-cell-depleted T cells, or T cells were the source of the cDNA or gDNA that made up the material.

Assay used: immunoSEQ multiplex PCR; TCRdb lists only in-frame clones, some missing. The sample yields a few hundred thousand clones, roughly 85% seen once. Cohort allocation depended upon clinical history that participants reported. Cohort 3 recovered donors had two negative PCRs, clearance, or symptom resolution. Sequenced: PBMCs or T cells enriched from blood (not recorded which). The receptor was isolated from a man under 40 who had recovered from COVID-19.

The CDR3: CASSLSPQSKLFF. CDR3 in DNA: TGTGCCAGCAGTTTATCCCCGCAGTCAAAACTGTTTTTT. The J gene is TRBJ1-4, the V gene TRBV12-3 or TRBV12-4, with unresolved D. The V gene lost 2 bases and the J gene lost 10 bases, with 11 bases spanning the gap. The CDR3 sequence is 13 residues long.